This T cell receptor beta chain was identified during a study of cytomegalovirus exposure and HLA in healthy donors. CDR1 and CDR2 from the germline V gene are LNHNV and YYDKDF (reference sequence). Unmatched junction bases numbered 6, after V lost 8 bases and J lost 4 bases. This CDR3 is 15 amino acids long. It was with 60 Vbeta and 13 Jbeta primers that the PCR ran. TCRdb's copy holds only in-frame clones and misses some; the assay was immunoSEQ multiplex PCR. The sample includes 210,000 or so clones, roughly 85% of them seen just once. The chain employs TRBV15 and TRBJ1-5; 12 bases agree with TRBD1. The specimen was PBMCs. The sequence came from a girl aged 2-10 years in good health and CMV-seronegative. The CDR3 sequence is CATRDRGPRNQPQHF. Written as DNA, the CDR3 is TGTGCCACCCGGGACAGGGGGCCTCGTAATCAGCCCCAGCATTTT.